This T cell receptor (beta chain) was captured by sequencing in a study of T cells after yellow fever vaccination (dated by TCRdb to about 2019). For the wider study: Staining for CD3, CD45RA, CCR7 and CD95 was used to sort memory subsets (EM, EMRA, CM and Tscm) on a BD FACS Aria III. Two healthy male donors, one aged 18 to 29 and one aged 30 to 40 years, made up the cohort. Blood samples were taken at several timepoints before and after primary and secondary immunization, and bulk PBMC replicates and cell subsets were isolated. The SMART-Seq v4 Ultra Low Input RNA kit was used to prepare libraries from fractions with low cell numbers. Memory subsets were sorted on days 0, 15 and 45 and at 18 months after primary vaccination, and on days 0, 15 and 45 after the 30-year booster. To follow T-cell clones before and after both primary and booster YFV17D yellow fever vaccination, bulk TCR alpha and beta repertoires underwent longitudinal sequencing.

Of note for this clonotype: Given a much more abundant clone one base away, this may be a read error.

CDR1 and CDR2 were assigned from the germline V gene as KGHSH and LQKENI. Inclusive of the bounding cysteine and phenylalanine, the CDR3 is 14 residues long. Just the 42-base CDR3 DNA is kept, in frame starting at base 1. V is shortened by 3 bases, J by 4 bases, and the region joining them spans 12 bases. The treatment or condition label, read with the paper, signifies: live attenuated yellow fever vaccine strain. PBMCs were isolated from peripheral blood using a standard Ficoll-Paque protocol. The RNeasy Micro Kit was used to extract RNA from sorted memory subsets. TCR cDNA was synthesized by 5'RACE template switching, which introduced a universal primer site and unique molecular identifiers. Priming of cDNA synthesis was performed from both the TCR alpha and TCR beta constant segments. Library amplification involved two PCR steps, and the second step added sample barcodes and sequencing adapters. Libraries were sequenced on Illumina HiSeq 2500 (2x100 bp) or NovaSeq (2x150 bp). The original pipeline was this. Reads were demultiplexed and collapsed into UMI consensus sequences with MIGEC, and V(D)J alignment was performed with MiXCR. Using edgeR on replicate PBMC samples, clonotypes were called vaccine-responding if FDR was below 0.01 and the log2 fold change was above 5 up to day 15. Each bulk clonotype received a CD4 or CD8 identity based on whether the sequenced CD4 or CD8 repertoire contained that clonotype at higher abundance. To estimate how each clone was distributed across memory phenotypes, clonotype frequencies in memory subsets were weighted by the numbers of FACS-sorted cells. The public sequencing data were trimmed at Q25 with fastp and processed into clonotypes with MiXCR by TCRdb, which kept only in-frame beta chains. Entries that share a CDR3 protein sequence are merged under the most common genes and DNA. The V and J calls, along with clone size, are taken from TCRdb and not from the paper's own processing. For this sample the table gives approximately 31,000 distinct CDR3 sequences, of which about 10% were detected only once. The ten largest make up 12% of the sample.

Findings and caveats that apply to the study as a whole: After the booster, most of the clones that had expanded following primary vaccination were detected again (almost 98% of CD4 and roughly 90% of CD8), which suggests that memory was broadly maintained. On day 0, almost all vaccine-responding clonotypes were below detection in the sorted memory subsets. Computational filtering was needed because FACS-sorted repertoires could contain abundant contaminating clonotypes from the bulk population. Because only a couple of donors were included in the study, the extent to which the findings can be generalized is limited. The secondary T-cell response was found to be weaker but faster than the primary response, with a peak reached on day 5 rather than on day 15. A small fraction of clonotypes showed up in both the CD4 and CD8 compartments, probably as a result of convergent recombination.

The sequence derives from a man younger than 35 who received the YFV17D yellow fever vaccine. Sample: PBMCs, either bulk or a sorted T-cell subset (CD4+, CD8+, memory, or dextramer-sorted; not recorded which), taken more than 13 days after the first yellow fever vaccination. This receptor chain uses TRBV18 and TRBJ1-2; D gene: possibly TRBD1, on 6 matching bases. The nucleotide sequence is given as TGTGCCAGCTCACCGGAGGGGGAAGGCTATGGCTACACCTTC. The resulting protein is CASSPEGEGYGYTF.